This is a list of T cell receptor beta chains from one sample in a study of identical twins. TCRdb reanalysed the 5' RACE reads using MiXCR and keeps one entry per CDR3 protein. Among under 350,000 distinct CDR3 sequences listed, 7.5% to 9.5% were seen once. These same data were also listed under a study on yellow fever vaccine responses in identical twins.

The sequenced sample was CD8+ T cells sorted from blood. These receptors all stem from a woman younger than 30 in good health. Both conserved end residues are part of each CDR3. Fields, in order: clone size, J gene, V gene, D gene, CDR3 DNA, CDR3 protein. D genes are given only for firm matches. Size tells how often a clone was seen (once, few, many) or the class of an expanded clone, and some rows leave it out.

few,TRBJ2-5,TRBV6-6,.,TGTGCCAGCAGATCGATGGAGACCCAGTACTTC,CASRSMETQYF
.,TRBJ2-2,TRBV7-3,.,TGTGCCAGCAGCGCCCTCTCGACCGGGGAGCTGTTTTTT,CASSALSTGELFF
few,TRBJ2-7,TRBV4-1,.,TGCGCCAGCAGCCCAACGGAGAACCCTAGGCACGAGCAGTACTTC,CASSPTENPRHEQYF
few,TRBJ2-2,TRBV6-4,.,TGTGCCAGCAGTGACTCCAGGCTGAACACCGGGGAGCTGTTTTTT,CASSDSRLNTGELFF
few,TRBJ2-7,TRBV29-1,.,TGCAGCGTTGAAGAGACCGGATCCTACGAGCAGTACTTC,CSVEETGSYEQYF
many,TRBJ2-1,TRBV12-3/TRBV12-4,TRBD1,TGTGCCACAGCAACGGGACAGGGGGTTATCGATGAGCAGTTCTTC,CATATGQGVIDEQFF
.,TRBJ2-5,TRBV15,TRBD2,TGTGCCACCAGCAGAGATGGCGGGGGATCTCGAGAGACCCAGTACTTC,CATSRDGGGSRETQYF
few,TRBJ2-7,TRBV28,TRBD1,TGTGCCAGCAGTCCCCGGACAGGGACCCTTTACGAGCAGTACTTC,CASSPRTGTLYEQYF
few,TRBJ2-3,TRBV29-1,.,TGCAGCGTACGAAAGCTGGACATCGACACAGATACGCAGTATTTT,CSVRKLDIDTDTQYF
many,TRBJ1-5,TRBV7-8,.,TGTGCCAGCAGCTTAGCAGAATCCACACCCCAGCATTTT,CASSLAESTPQHF
.,TRBJ2-4,TRBV5-1,.,TGCGCCAGCAGCCCGACGATTGCGCTTGGTGGGGCAGGCAAAAACATTCAGTACTTC,CASSPTIALGGAGKNIQYF
.,TRBJ2-2,TRBV20-1,TRBD2,TGCAGTGCTTGGAGGACTAGCGGTACCGGGGAGCTGTTTTTT,CSAWRTSGTGELFF
few,TRBJ2-1,TRBV7-6,TRBD1,TGTGCCAGCAGCAGCAGCCCCCGGGACAGGGGCTACAATGAGCAGTTCTTC,CASSSSPRDRGYNEQFF
.,TRBJ2-7,TRBV7-9,TRBD2,TGTGCCAGCAGCACAAGCGGGATCTCCTCCTACGAGCAGTACTTC,CASSTSGISSYEQYF
few,TRBJ2-5,TRBV7-9,TRBD2,TGTGCCAGCAGCCTTAGCGGGGTGCTCCAAGAGACCCAGTACTTC,CASSLSGVLQETQYF
many,TRBJ2-5,TRBV7-9,.,TGTGCCAGCAGCTTGGGAGGAGGAGGCGTCCGGGAGACCCAGTACTTC,CASSLGGGGVRETQYF
many,TRBJ2-1,TRBV7-8,.,TGTGCCAGCAGCTTGTCGGGAGACGGTGAGCAGTTCTTC,CASSLSGDGEQFF
many,TRBJ2-1,TRBV15,TRBD2,TGTGCCACCAGCCGAGAGGCTAGCGGGAGCGTTTACAATGAGCAGTTCTTC,CATSREASGSVYNEQFF
few,TRBJ2-7,TRBV2,.,TGTGCCAGCAGTGTTCTGGCAGGGAACAACTACGAGCAGTACTTC,CASSVLAGNNYEQYF
.,TRBJ2-5,TRBV7-2,TRBD2,TGTGCCAGCAGCTTAGTGGGTAGCGGGAGGTCAGAGACCCAGTACTTC,CASSLVGSGRSETQYF
.,TRBJ2-3,TRBV6-1,TRBD1,TGTGCCAGCAGTGACATCCGGGACAGTTCTAGCACAGATACGCAGTATTTT,CASSDIRDSSSTDTQYF
many,TRBJ2-3,TRBV24-1,.,TGTGCCACCAGTGACCCGGGAGCAGATACGCAGTATTTT,CATSDPGADTQYF
few,TRBJ1-4,TRBV7-6,.,TGTGCCAGCAGCAACAGAGGGGGGAATGAAAAACTGTTTTTT,CASSNRGGNEKLFF
.,TRBJ2-3,TRBV23-1,.,TGCGCCAGCAGTCAATGGCAGGGAGTCGCAGATACGCAGTATTTT,CASSQWQGVADTQYF
.,TRBJ2-7,TRBV6-1,TRBD2,TGTGCCAGCAGCCTAGGACTAGCCTCCGACTACGAGCAGTACTTC,CASSLGLASDYEQYF
few,TRBJ1-1,TRBV28,.,TGTGCCAGCAGCCCCACGGGACGTATGAACACTGAAGCTTTCTTT,CASSPTGRMNTEAFF
.,TRBJ2-7,TRBV3-1,.,TGTGCCAGCAGCCATTACTCGCAGGGAACCACCTACGAGCAGTACTTC,CASSHYSQGTTYEQYF
many,TRBJ2-7,TRBV5-1,.,TGCGCCAGCGGTCCGGCGGGCCCCTACGAGCAGTACTTC,CASGPAGPYEQYF
many,TRBJ2-7,TRBV27,.,TGTGCCAGCAGTTTATCTACTAACTCCTACGAGCAGTACTTC,CASSLSTNSYEQYF
few,TRBJ2-7,TRBV27,TRBD2,TGTGCCAGCAGTTTATTAACGGGACTAGCGGGATACGAGCAGTACTTC,CASSLLTGLAGYEQYF
.,TRBJ2-3,TRBV4-2,.,TGTGCCAGCAGCTCAGGTTTGGGCACAGATACGCAGTATTTT,CASSSGLGTDTQYF
.,TRBJ1-2,TRBV19,.,TGTGCCACCAACTGGGAGGGGGGAAGGAGCTACACCTTC,CATNWEGGRSYTF
few,TRBJ2-7,TRBV20-1,.,TGCAGTGCTAGAGCGGTGCGGGACGAGCAGTACTTC,CSARAVRDEQYF
few,TRBJ2-7,TRBV12-3/TRBV12-4,TRBD1,TGTGCCAGCAGTTTAGCGGACAGGGGCTACGAGCAGTACTTC,CASSLADRGYEQYF
many,TRBJ1-1,TRBV15,TRBD1,TGTGCCACCAGCAGAGATCTTTTATCCCCCGGACAGGGGGTCGACACTGAAGCTTTCTTT,CATSRDLLSPGQGVDTEAFF
many,TRBJ2-1,TRBV7-9,TRBD2,TGTGCCAGCAGCCCCCCCCGCAGGACTAGCGACGGGAATGAGCAGTTCTTC,CASSPPRRTSDGNEQFF
.,TRBJ2-7,TRBV30,TRBD1,TGTGCCTGGGCACAGGGACAGGTGGTCTACGAGCAGTACTTC,CAWAQGQVVYEQYF
few,TRBJ2-1,TRBV18,TRBD2,TGTGCCAGCTCACAGCGGGGGGGCTCCTACAATGAGCAGTTCTTC,CASSQRGGSYNEQFF
few,TRBJ2-7,TRBV27,TRBD2,TGTGCCAGCAGTTTGACTAGCCTCGGGGATTACGAGCAGTACTTC,CASSLTSLGDYEQYF
.,TRBJ1-1,TRBV4-1,TRBD1,TGCGCCAGCAGCCAAGCCGGGACAGATGAAAAAGCTTTCTTT,CASSQAGTDEKAFF
many,TRBJ1-1,TRBV4-2,TRBD1,TGTGCCAGCAGCCAAGTATCCCAGGGGGTCCCTGACACTGAAGCTTTCTTT,CASSQVSQGVPDTEAFF
many,TRBJ2-7,TRBV12-3/TRBV12-4,.,TGTGCCAGCAGTTTATCGGGCGGAGAGCAGTACTTC,CASSLSGGEQYF
few,TRBJ2-1,TRBV19,TRBD2,TGTGCCAGTAGTAGGGGGGGTAGCGAGACAGAGCAGTTCTTC,CASSRGGSETEQFF
few,TRBJ2-1,TRBV4-3,.,TGCGCCAGCAGCCAAGTTCAGGGGCGAAATGAGCAGTTCTTC,CASSQVQGRNEQFF
.,TRBJ2-3,TRBV20-1,TRBD2,TGCAGTGCTCTCGCCGGGACTAGCGGGCCCGTTGCGCAGTATTTT,CSALAGTSGPVAQYF
few,TRBJ2-3,TRBV12-3/TRBV12-4,.,TGTGCCAACACCGCGGATACGCAGTATTTT,CANTADTQYF
.,TRBJ2-7,TRBV4-3,TRBD2,TGCGCCAGCAGCCAAGGCGGGACTAGCCCTAACGAGCAGTACTTC,CASSQGGTSPNEQYF
few,TRBJ2-2,TRBV24-1,.,TGTGCCACCGCGATCTCAGGGGCGTCGGACACCGGGGAGCTGTTTTTT,CATAISGASDTGELFF
few,TRBJ2-2,TRBV29-1,.,TGCAGCGTTGCTAAGGAGAACACCGGGGAGCTGTTTTTT,CSVAKENTGELFF
few,TRBJ2-7,TRBV4-3,TRBD2,TGCGCCAGCAGCCAAGCGGGAGGGCCAAGGTACGAGCAGTACTTC,CASSQAGGPRYEQYF
few,TRBJ2-1,TRBV13,.,TGTGCCAGCAGCTTAGGTCGAGGGGTCAATGAGCAGTTCTTC,CASSLGRGVNEQFF
many,TRBJ2-1,TRBV30,.,TGTGCCTGGAGTCCTTCGAGGGAGGCCTTCCTACTTGAGCAGTTCTTC,CAWSPSREAFLLEQFF
few,TRBJ2-3,TRBV10-3,.,TGTGCCATCAGTGGTTCGGAGGCTTCTCCCACAGATACGCAGTATTTT,CAISGSEASPTDTQYF
many,TRBJ1-5,TRBV28,TRBD1,TGTGCCAGCAGTTTAAGGGACAGGGGGTTCAATCAGCCCCAGCATTTT,CASSLRDRGFNQPQHF
few,TRBJ2-5,TRBV19,.,TGTGCCAGTAGTATTTCTGGTAGACGGATCCAAGAGACCCAGTACTTC,CASSISGRRIQETQYF
.,TRBJ2-1,TRBV7-9,TRBD2,TGTGCCAGCAGCTTAGGGGGACTAGTCGATGAGCAGTTCTTC,CASSLGGLVDEQFF
many,TRBJ2-1,TRBV6-5,TRBD1,TGTGCCAGCAGTTACTCGACCGACAGGGCGAATCCCCAGATCTTC,CASSYSTDRANPQIF
many,TRBJ2-4,TRBV28,TRBD2,TGTGCCAGCAGGGGACTAGCGGAAAACATTCAGTACTTC,CASRGLAENIQYF